The table lists the clone carrying this T cell receptor (beta chain) with a few counts. No antigen is known for it. One entry per CDR3 protein, called by TCRdb with MiXCR from the reads. The sample holds some 940,000 distinct CDR3 sequences, 31% seen once. The sample comes from a study of T cell repertoires in cytomegalovirus infection. Per germline, CDR1 SGHNT and CDR2 YYREEE (reference sequence). This CDR3 comprises 13 residues. V gave up 4 bases and J gave up 4 bases, with 10 bases separating them. The genes are TRBV5-4 and TRBJ2-3; no firm D call. This sequence was found in a human donor in good health (CMV status not recorded). Some clones in this sample may be carry-over from other donors' samples. This specimen was cultured CD8+ T cells from PBMCs, taken from culture after CMV antigen stimulation. The CDR3 bases are TGTGCCAGCAGCCCCGATAGGTCAGATACGCAGTATTTT. Its translation is CASSPDRSDTQYF. Using reference TRBV5-4 and TRBJ2-3 for the parts outside the CDR3, the full variable domain is ETGVTQSPTHLIKTRGQQVTLRCSSQSGHNTVSWYQQALGQGPQFIFQYYREEENGRGNFPPRFSGLQFPNYSSELNVNALELDDSALYLCASSPDRSDTQYFGPGTRLTVL.